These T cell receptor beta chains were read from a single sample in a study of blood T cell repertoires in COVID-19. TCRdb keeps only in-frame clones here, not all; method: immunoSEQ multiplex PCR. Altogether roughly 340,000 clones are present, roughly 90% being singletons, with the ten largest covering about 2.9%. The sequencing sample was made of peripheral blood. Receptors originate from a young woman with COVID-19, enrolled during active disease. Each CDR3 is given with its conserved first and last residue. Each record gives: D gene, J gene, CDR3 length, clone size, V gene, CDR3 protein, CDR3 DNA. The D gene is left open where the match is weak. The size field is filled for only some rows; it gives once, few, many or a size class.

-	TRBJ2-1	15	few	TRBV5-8	CASSSRDFPSNEQFF	TGTGCCAGCAGCTCCCGGGACTTCCCTTCCAATGAGCAGTTCTTC
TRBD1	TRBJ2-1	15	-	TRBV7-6	CASSPPDRTYNEQFF	TGTGCCAGCAGCCCGCCGGACAGGACTTACAATGAGCAGTTCTTC
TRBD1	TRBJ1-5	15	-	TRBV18	CASSPGGTDNQPQHF	TGTGCCAGCTCACCCGGCGGGACAGACAATCAGCCCCAGCATTTT
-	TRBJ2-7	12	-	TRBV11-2	CASSLDSYEQYF	TGTGCCAGCAGCTTAGATTCGTACGAGCAGTACTTC
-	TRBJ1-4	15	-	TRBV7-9	CASSFRQPNNEKLFF	TGTGCCAGCAGCTTTCGACAGCCCAATAATGAAAAACTGTTTTTT
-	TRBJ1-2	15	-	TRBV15	CATSRRTFSNYGYTF	TGTGCCACCAGCAGAAGGACATTCTCCAACTATGGCTACACCTTC
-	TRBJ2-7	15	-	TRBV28	CASSPTGRTLPEQYF	TGTGCCAGCAGTCCCACCGGGAGAACCTTACCCGAGCAGTACTTC
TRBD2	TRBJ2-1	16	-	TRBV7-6	CASSPLAGGSYNEQFF	TGTGCCAGCAGCCCTCTAGCGGGAGGGTCCTACAATGAGCAGTTCTTC
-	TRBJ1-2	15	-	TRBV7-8	CASSSRAERGYGYTF	TGTGCCAGCAGCTCTCGGGCCGAAAGGGGCTATGGCTACACCTTC
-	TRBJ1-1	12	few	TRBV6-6	CASSYLQLEAFF	TGTGCCAGCAGTTACTTACAGCTTGAAGCTTTCTTT
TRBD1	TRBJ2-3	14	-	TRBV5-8	CASSPTGGTDTQYF	TGTGCCAGCAGCCCTACAGGGGGAACAGATACGCAGTATTTT
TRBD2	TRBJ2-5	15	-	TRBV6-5	CASSSEAGDRETQYF	TGTGCCAGCAGTTCCGAAGCGGGAGATAGGGAGACCCAGTACTTC
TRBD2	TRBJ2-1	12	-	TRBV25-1	CASSDSGIEQFF	TGTGCCAGCAGTGATAGCGGGATTGAGCAGTTCTTC
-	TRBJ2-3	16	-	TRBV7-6	CASSFDNRASTDTQYF	TGTGCCAGCAGCTTCGACAACAGAGCTAGCACAGATACGCAGTATTTT
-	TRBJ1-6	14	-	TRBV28	CASSLGLMNSPLHF	TGTGCCAGCAGTCTGGGACTCATGAATTCACCCCTCCACTTT
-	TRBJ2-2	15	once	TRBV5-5	CASSLIVAITGELFF	TGTGCCAGCAGCTTAATTGTCGCGATCACCGGGGAGCTGTTTTTT
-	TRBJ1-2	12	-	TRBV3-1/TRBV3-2	CASSPGMSGYTF	TGTGCCAGCAGCCCCGGTATGAGTGGCTACACCTTC
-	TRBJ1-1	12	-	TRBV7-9	CASSLSGTEAFF	TGTGCCAGCAGCTTGTCAGGGACTGAAGCTTTCTTT
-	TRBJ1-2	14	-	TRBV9	CASSASPGGTDYTF	TGTGCCAGCAGCGCGTCCCCCGGGGGGACGGACTACACCTTC
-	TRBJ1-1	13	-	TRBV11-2	CASRNTGMTEAFF	TGTGCCAGCAGGAATACAGGGATGACTGAAGCTTTCTTT
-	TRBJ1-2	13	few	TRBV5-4	CASRALGEYGYTF	TGTGCCAGCAGGGCCCTAGGCGAATATGGCTACACCTTC
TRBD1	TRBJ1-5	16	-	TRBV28	CASSFAGGAVRQPQHF	TGTGCCAGCAGTTTTGCAGGGGGCGCGGTCCGACAGCCCCAGCATTTT
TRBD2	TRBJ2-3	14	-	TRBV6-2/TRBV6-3	CASSTSGGADTQYF	TGTGCCAGCAGTACTAGCGGGGGGGCAGATACGCAGTATTTT
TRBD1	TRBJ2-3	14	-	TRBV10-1	CASSVTGATDTQYF	TGCGCCAGCAGTGTGACAGGGGCCACAGATACGCAGTATTTT
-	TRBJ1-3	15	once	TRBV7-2	CASSLGGYAGNTIYF	TGTGCCAGCAGCTTAGGAGGGTACGCTGGAAACACCATATATTTT
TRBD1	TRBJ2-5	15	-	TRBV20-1	CSASPGQGVEETQYF	TGCAGTGCTAGTCCGGGACAGGGGGTTGAAGAGACCCAGTACTTC
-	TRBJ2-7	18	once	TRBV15	CATSRDRSRGASSYEQYF	TGTGCCACCAGCAGAGATAGGAGTCGGGGAGCCAGCTCCTACGAGCAGTACTTC
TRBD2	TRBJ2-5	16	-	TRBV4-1	CASSQEKWGGGETQYF	TGCGCCAGCAGCCAAGAGAAATGGGGCGGGGGGGAGACCCAGTACTTC
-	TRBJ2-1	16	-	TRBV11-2	CASSLEGTSTRGEQFF	TGTGCCAGCAGCTTAGAAGGGACCTCTACCAGGGGTGAGCAGTTCTTC
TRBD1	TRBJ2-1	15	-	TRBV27	CASGAFGQGADEQFF	TGTGCCAGCGGGGCCTTCGGACAGGGGGCCGATGAGCAGTTCTTC
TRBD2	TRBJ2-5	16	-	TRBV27	CASSPPAGGHGETQYF	TGTGCCAGCAGCCCCCCAGCGGGAGGGCATGGGGAGACCCAGTACTTC
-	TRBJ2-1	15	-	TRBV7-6	CASSESLATYNEQFF	TGTGCCAGCAGCGAATCTCTAGCGACCTACAATGAGCAGTTCTTC
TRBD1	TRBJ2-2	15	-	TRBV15	CATRTGAVYTGELFF	TGTGCCACCAGGACAGGGGCAGTTTACACCGGGGAGCTGTTTTTT
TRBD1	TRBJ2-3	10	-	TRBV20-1	CSQGEDTQYF	TGCAGTCAGGGGGAAGATACGCAGTATTTT
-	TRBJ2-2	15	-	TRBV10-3	CAISELHKSTGELFF	TGTGCCATCAGTGAGTTACATAAAAGCACCGGGGAGCTGTTTTTT
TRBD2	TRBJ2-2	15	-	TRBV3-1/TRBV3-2	CASSQIGREGGELFF	TGTGCCAGCAGCCAGATTGGCAGGGAGGGCGGGGAGCTGTTTTTT
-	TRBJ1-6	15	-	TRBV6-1	CASSDEVSYNSPLHF	TGTGCCAGCAGTGACGAGGTCTCCTATAATTCACCCCTCCACTTT
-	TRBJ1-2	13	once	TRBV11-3	CASSLEQNYGYTF	TGTGCCAGCAGCTTAGAACAAAACTATGGCTACACCTTC
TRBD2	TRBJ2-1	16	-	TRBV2	CASSRESSGTYNEQFF	TGTGCCAGCAGTCGAGAGTCTAGCGGGACGTACAATGAGCAGTTCTTC
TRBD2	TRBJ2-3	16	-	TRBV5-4	CASSFRLAGGPDTQYF	TGTGCCAGCAGCTTTAGGCTAGCGGGAGGCCCAGATACGCAGTATTTT
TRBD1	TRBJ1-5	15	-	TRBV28	CASSLAGTGNQPQHF	TGTGCCAGCAGTTTGGCCGGGACAGGGAATCAGCCCCAGCATTTT
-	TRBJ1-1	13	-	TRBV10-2	CASRGTGNTEAFF	TGCGCCAGCAGGGGTACGGGGAACACTGAAGCTTTCTTT
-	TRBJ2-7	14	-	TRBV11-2	CASSLGAGTYEQYF	TGTGCCAGCAGCTTAGGCGCGGGGACCTACGAGCAGTACTTC
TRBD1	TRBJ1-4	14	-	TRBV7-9	CASSLLGGQEKLFF	TGTGCCAGCAGCTTACTAGGGGGCCAGGAAAAACTGTTTTTT
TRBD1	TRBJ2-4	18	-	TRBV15	CATSRGTGGPLAKNIQYF	TGTGCCACCAGCAGGGGGACAGGGGGACCCCTAGCCAAAAACATTCAGTACTTC
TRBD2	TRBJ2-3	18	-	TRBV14	CASSQDRGGRAFTDTQYF	TGTGCCAGCAGCCAAGATCGGGGCGGGAGGGCCTTCACAGATACGCAGTATTTT
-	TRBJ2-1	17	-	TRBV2	CASSELSTRSSYNEQFF	TGTGCCAGCAGTGAACTCTCTACGAGAAGCTCCTACAATGAGCAGTTCTTC
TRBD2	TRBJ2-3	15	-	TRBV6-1	CASSEEGLAGDTQYF	TGTGCCAGCAGTGAGGAGGGACTAGCGGGGGATACGCAGTATTTT
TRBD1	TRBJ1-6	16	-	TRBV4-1	CASSRDGQDYNSPLHF	TGCGCCAGCAGCCGAGATGGACAGGATTATAATTCACCCCTCCACTTT
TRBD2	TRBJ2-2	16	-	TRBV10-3	CAISESGLANTGELFF	TGTGCCATCAGTGAGTCTGGACTAGCGAACACCGGGGAGCTGTTTTTT
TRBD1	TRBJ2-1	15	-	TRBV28	CASSLRDRGFDEQFF	TGTGCCAGCAGCCTCCGGGACAGGGGGTTCGATGAGCAGTTCTTC
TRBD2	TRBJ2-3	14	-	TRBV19	CASRLAGGPDTQYF	TGTGCCAGTAGGCTAGCGGGGGGGCCAGATACGCAGTATTTT
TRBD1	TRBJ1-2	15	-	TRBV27	CAKGTVSLGPYGYTF	TGTGCCAAGGGGACAGTATCCTTAGGGCCCTATGGCTACACCTTC
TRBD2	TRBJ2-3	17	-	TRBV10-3	CAISEVSSGGGTDTQYF	TGTGCCATCAGTGAGGTGTCTAGCGGGGGGGGCACAGATACGCAGTATTTT
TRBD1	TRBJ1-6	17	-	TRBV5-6	CASSSTADRVGNSPLHF	TGTGCCAGCAGCTCAACAGCTGACAGGGTGGGTAATTCACCCCTCCACTTT
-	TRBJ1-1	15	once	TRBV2	CASSALQGPNTEAFF	TGTGCCAGCAGTGCCCTACAGGGACCGAACACTGAAGCTTTCTTT
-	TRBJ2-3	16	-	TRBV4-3	CASSQDWQGVTDTQYF	TGCGCCAGCAGCCAAGATTGGCAGGGTGTGACAGATACGCAGTATTTT